These 10 T cell receptor beta chains were sequenced from one sample in a study of OX40 agonist ivuxolimab in advanced cancers. The method was immunoSEQ multiplex PCR; TCRdb's version includes in-frame clones alone and lacks a portion of them. The table records more than 75,000 clones, roughly 85% of them present only once. This specimen was CD4+ or CD8+ T cells sorted from blood, taken in a trial of the OX40 agonist ivuxolimab. The receptors shown here come from an adult with an advanced solid tumor such as melanoma, head and neck, liver or kidney cancer.

The chain is built from TRBV7-2 and TRBJ1-1, with 8 nucleotides matching TRBD1. The germline V gene has CDR1 SGHTA and CDR2 FQGNSA. The CDR3 contains 14 residues. The trim removed 5 bases at V and 5 bases at J, leaving 7 bases unmatched. Here the CDR3 DNA reads TGTGCCAGCAGCCCCCCGGACAGGGAGACTGAAGCTTTCTTT. Its protein is CASSPPDRETEAFF.

J is TRBJ1-6 and V is TRBV10-3; D perhaps matches TRBD1 (6 bases). The CDR3 is 14 amino acids. Per germline, CDR1 ENHRY and CDR2 SYGVKD. With 0 bases removed from V and 10 bases from J, the gap between germline ends came to 10 bases. The CDR3 region has the DNA TGTGCCATCAGTGAGTCACGGGGGCGATCACCCCTCCACTTT. This encodes CAISESRGRSPLHF.

Written as DNA, the CDR3 is TGTGCCAGCAGCTCTTCCGGGGGAGCGGACTACACCGGGGAGCTGTTTTTT. Translation gives CASSSSGGADYTGELFF. The chain uses TRBV11-3 and TRBJ2-2; a possible D gene is TRBD2 (6 bases). CDR3 length: 17 amino acids. Per the germline V gene, CDR1 is SGHNT and CDR2 is YENEEA. Trimming shortened V by 4 bases and J by 3 bases, and 18 bases separated the two germline ends.

This chain uses TRBV7-2 with TRBJ2-7; the match to TRBD2 covers 9 bases. J gave up 5 bases and V 0 bases, and 5 bases lay outside the gene matches. Germline CDR1 and CDR2: SGHTA and FQGNSA. This CDR3 is 15 amino acids long. In DNA form, the CDR3 reads TGTGCCAGCAGCTTAGCGATAGCGGGAGTTCACGAGCAGTACTTC. It specifies CASSLAIAGVHEQYF.

The rearrangement joins TRBV6-6 to TRBJ2-1; TRBD2 aligns across 7 bases. V gave up 2 bases and J gave up 5 bases; unmatched junction bases: 6. The length of the CDR3 is 15 residues. Germline assignment: CDR1 MNHNY and CDR2 SVGAGI (reference sequence). The CDR3 bases are TGTGCCAGCAGTTACCGACTAGCTACCGACAATGAGCAGTTCTTC. Translated: CASSYRLATDNEQFF.

The chain combines TRBV19 with TRBJ2-7, with 7 positions matching TRBD2. This CDR3 comprises 14 residues. CDR1 and CDR2 from the germline V gene are LNHDA and SQIVND (reference sequence). After removal of 5 bases from V and 3 bases from J, the junction contained 7 bases not matched to a gene. DNA for the CDR3: TGTGCCAGTAGTGTTGGACTAGAGTTCTACGAGCAGTACTTC. This translates into CASSVGLEFYEQYF.

V gene TRBV29-1 combines with J gene TRBJ2-7; TRBD1 matches at 11 bases. The CDR3 totals 14 residues. CDR1 is SQVTM and CDR2 is ANQGSEA in the germline V gene. V was clipped by 0 bases and J by 7 bases; unmatched bases: 5. The DNA for the CDR3 is TGCAGCGTTGAAGACGGACAGGGGGCGCTTGAGCAGTACTTC. It translates to CSVEDGQGALEQYF.

This clone was seen only once. The J gene is TRBJ2-1, the V gene TRBV21-1; the table's D call of TRBD2 was not tested on the DNA. TRBV21-1 is a documented pseudogene. CDR3 length equals 14 residues. CDR3: CASSPPRFGNEQFF. Written as DNA, the CDR3 is TGTGCCAGCAGCCCCCCCCGCTTCGGGAATGAGCAGTTCTTC.

The V gene is TRBV7-2, the J gene TRBJ1-1; no reliable D call. V lost 3 bases and J 7 bases, leaving 9 bases between the germline ends. Germline V CDR1 and CDR2: SGHTA, FQGNSA. The CDR3 contains 12 residues. The CDR3, as DNA: TGTGCCAGCAGCTTTTCGAAGATTGAAGCTTTCTTT. It yields the protein CASSFSKIEAFF. Together with reference TRBV7-2 and TRBJ1-1, the CDR3 gives the full variable domain: GAGVSQSPSNKVTEKGKDVELRCDPISGHTALYWYRQSLGQGLEFLIYFQGNSAPDKSGLPSDRFSAERTGGSVSTLTIQRTQQEDSAVYLCASSFSKIEAFFGQGTRLTVV.

The chain links TRBV29-1 to TRBJ1-2; no reliable D call. The CDR3 covers 12 residues. Germline V CDR1 and CDR2: SQVTM, ANQGSEA. Trimming took off 1 base at V and 4 bases at J, with 7 bases between the two ends. The CDR3 bases are TGCAGCGTTGAAGGCAGCCTCTATGGCTACACCTTC. Protein: CSVEGSLYGYTF.